This TCR beta chain came from a study of blood T cell repertoires in COVID-19. For the study at large: Sources were T cells, B-cell-depleted T cells, or PBMCs; the material itself was cDNA or gDNA.

The table came from immunoSEQ multiplex PCR; TCRdb's copy has only in-frame clones and leaves some out. The repertoire has fewer than 200,000 clones, approximately 84% of them found once; the top ten carry 22%. The CDR3 runs 11 residues. The sequenced material came from peripheral blood. The receptor was derived from a woman over 75 with acute or convalescent COVID-19. The rearrangement links TRBV21-1 to TRBJ1-2. TRBV21-1 is a documented pseudogene. This CDR3 is CASSRASGYTF. DNA for the CDR3: TGTGCCAGCAGCAGGGCTAGCGGCTACACCTTC.